The clone carrying this T cell receptor beta chain was seen more than once but under ten times. The CDR3 is 16 amino acids. Unique molecular identifiers were incorporated into the prepared TCRbeta library. In TCRdb, the PCR reads were re-called with MiXCR into one record per CDR3 protein. The table has some 530,000 distinct CDR3 sequences, around an eighth seen once. The record originates from a study of T-cell reconstitution after alpha-beta-depleted transplantation in children. The rearrangement uses TRBV21-1 and TRBJ2-7; the listed D gene, TRBD1, was not tested against the DNA. TRBV21-1 is a listed pseudogene. This TCR derives from a human donor who donated a stem cell graft to a child with combined immunodeficiency. Sequenced material: PBMCs from the stem cell graft donor, taken from the stem cell graft. The CDR3 sequence is CASSKPRAAILYEQYF. The CDR3 nucleotides read TGTGCCAGCAGCAAACCCCGGGCAGCGATTTTGTACGAGCAGTACTTC.